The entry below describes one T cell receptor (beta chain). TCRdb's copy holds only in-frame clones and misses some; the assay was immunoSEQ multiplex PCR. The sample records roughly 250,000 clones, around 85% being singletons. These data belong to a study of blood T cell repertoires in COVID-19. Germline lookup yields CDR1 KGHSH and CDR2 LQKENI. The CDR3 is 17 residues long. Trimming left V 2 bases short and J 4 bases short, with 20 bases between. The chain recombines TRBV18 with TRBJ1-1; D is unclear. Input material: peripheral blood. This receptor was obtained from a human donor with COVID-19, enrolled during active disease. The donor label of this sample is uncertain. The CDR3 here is CASSPEAYTRSGTEAFF. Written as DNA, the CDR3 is TGTGCCAGCTCACCAGAAGCCTATACAAGGAGCGGCACTGAAGCTTTCTTT.